The T cell receptor (beta chain) under discussion was sequenced for a study of sequential checkpoint blockade in melanoma. V lost 0 bases, J lost 1 base, and 10 bases lay in between. Germline CDR1 and CDR2: SQVTM and ANQGSEA. CDR3 length: 14 amino acids. This sample's treatment: randomized to nivolumab then ipilimumab (arm A) or the reverse (arm B). Live CD3+CD8+ CD19− CD56− cells were sorted from PBMCs. Clones were sequenced by immunoSEQ multiplex PCR, and TCRdb holds only the in-frame ones, with some missing. The sample contains 15,000 or so clones, over 50% of which appear only once. J is TRBJ2-7 and V is TRBV29-1; maybe TRBD1 (6 bases). The sequence came from a human donor with melanoma. The sequenced sample was CD8+ T cells sorted from blood (inferred from file names), obtained from a patient given nivolumab and ipilimumab in sequence. The CDR3 DNA is TGCAGCGTTGAAGAAGGGGGTAGTTCCTACGAGCAGTACTTC. Amino acid sequence: CSVEEGGSSYEQYF.